This T cell receptor (beta chain) is from a study of blood T cell repertoires in COVID-19. Study-wide context: Acute-phase and convalescent COVID-19 samples originated in the United States, Italy and Spain. In each case, the material was cDNA or gDNA derived from T cells, B-cell-depleted T cells, or PBMCs.

Original processing methods: Estimation of nucleated cell counts relied on the amplification of reference gene primers. TCRdb's copy holds only in-frame clones and misses some; the assay was immunoSEQ multiplex PCR. V and J calls and clone size are those listed in that table; D and trimming were worked out from the DNA. The table records about 160,000 clones, approximately 88% of them present only once. Germline CDR1 SGHTA, CDR2 FQGTGA. V was shortened by 5 bases and J by 0 bases, with 10 bases between the two germline ends. The CDR3 runs 15 residues. This sequence originates from an older woman who had recovered from COVID-19. The sequenced sample consisted of peripheral blood. The chain couples TRBV7-3 to TRBJ2-2; D is unresolved. CDR3 DNA sequence: TGTGCCAGCAGCCCCGCTGCGGCGAACACCGGGGAGCTGTTTTTT. As protein: CASSPAAANTGELFF.